One sample yielded the 8 T cell receptor beta chains listed below, sequenced in a study of radiotherapy plus CTLA-4 blockade in lung cancer. Measured with immunoSEQ multiplex PCR; TCRdb has only the in-frame clones, and not every one. The sample comprises approximately 95,000 clones, 75% to 90% of which are singletons, and around 3.5% rests with the top ten. Sequencing used peripheral blood, obtained from a patient treated with radiotherapy plus ipilimumab. These receptor sequences come from a human donor with non-small cell lung cancer who had a partial response to radiotherapy plus ipilimumab.

V gene TRBV28 combines with J gene TRBJ1-4; 10 nucleotides line up with TRBD1. V shed 4 bases, J shed 8 bases, and the junction held 4 bases outside the gene matches. There are 14 residues in the CDR3. CDR1 and CDR2 (germline): MDHEN, SYDVKM. The DNA of the CDR3 is TGTGCCAGCAGTTCGGACAGGGGGAACGAAAAACTGTTTTTT. Protein: CASSSDRGNEKLFF.

The V and J genes are TRBV7-2 and TRBJ2-7, with TRBD2 identical over 8 bases. Germline CDR1 reads SGHTA; CDR2 reads FQGNSA. CDR3 size: 15 residues. J gave up 2 bases and V 4 bases, and 7 bases lay outside the gene matches. The DNA for the CDR3 is TGTGCCAGCAGCTCGGCTAGCGGGCCTACCTACGAGCAGTACTTC. This sequence encodes CASSSASGPTYEQYF. The full variable domain, its missing parts supplied by reference TRBV7-2 and TRBJ2-7, is GAGVSQSPSNKVTEKGKDVELRCDPISGHTALYWYRQSLGQGLEFLIYFQGNSAPDKSGLPSDRFSAERTGGSVSTLTIQRTQQEDSAVYLCASSSASGPTYEQYFGPGTRLTVT.

The CDR3, as DNA: TGTGCCAGCAGTACCGCAGGGGGGACCACTGAAGCTTTCTTT. It encodes CASSTAGGTTEAFF. The rearrangement joins TRBV27 to TRBJ1-1, with 7 bases that match TRBD1. V lost 5 bases, J lost 4 bases, and 7 bases stayed unmatched. CDR1 and CDR2 (germline): MNHEY, SMNVEV (reference sequence). This CDR3 has 14 residues.

V gene TRBV28 combines with J gene TRBJ2-1; D possibly corresponds to TRBD2 (6 bases). This CDR3 spans 16 amino acids. The germline V and J ends were trimmed by 2 bases and 0 bases, with 11 bases remaining between them. CDR1 and CDR2 (germline): MDHEN, SYDVKM. CDR3 in DNA: TGTGCCAGCAGTTTACCTAGCGCTAGCTCCTACAATGAGCAGTTCTTC. This encodes CASSLPSASSYNEQFF. Using reference TRBV28 and TRBJ2-1 for the parts outside the CDR3, the full variable domain is DVKVTQSSRYLVKRTGEKVFLECVQDMDHENMFWYRQDPGLGLRLIYFSYDVKMKEKGDIPEGYSVSREKKERFSLILESASTNQTSMYLCASSLPSASSYNEQFFGPGTRLTVL.

J is TRBJ2-1 and V is TRBV19, with a possible D match to TRBD2 (5 bases). The V gene's germline CDR1 is LNHDA and CDR2 SQIVND (reference sequence). The CDR3 length is 12 residues. V lost 6 bases and J lost 7, with 10 bases in between. CDR3 nucleotides: TGTGCCAGTAGCGCTGAGGGTAATGAGCAGTTCTTC. It yields the protein CASSAEGNEQFF.

The chain employs TRBV7-8 and TRBJ2-1, with 8 bases identical to TRBD1. Losses at the gene ends were 5 bases for V and 10 bases for J; bases not matched to a gene: 7. The germline gives CDR1 SGHVS, CDR2 FQNEAQ. CDR3 length equals 13 residues. CDR3 in amino acids: CASSRGQGLEQFF. The CDR3 DNA reads TGTGCCAGCAGCCGCGGACAGGGCTTGGAGCAGTTCTTC.

The chain recombines TRBV7-2 with TRBJ2-5; 10 nucleotides match TRBD2. V lost 2 bases, J lost 5 bases, and 11 bases stayed unmatched. This CDR3 has 17 amino acids. Germline values: CDR1 SGHTA, CDR2 FQGNSA. CDR3 amino acids: CASSLLSSSGSRETQYF. The CDR3 DNA sequence: TGTGCCAGCAGCTTATTATCGTCTAGCGGGAGTCGTGAGACCCAGTACTTC.

The chain carries TRBV5-8 and TRBJ1-2; D call uncertain. V lost 1 base and J 8 bases, leaving 9 bases between the germline ends. CDR1 and CDR2 (germline): SGHTS, YDEGEE. This CDR3 has 12 amino acids. CDR3 DNA sequence: TGTGCCAGCAGCTTGAGGCGGAACGGCTACACCTTC. It encodes CASSLRRNGYTF.